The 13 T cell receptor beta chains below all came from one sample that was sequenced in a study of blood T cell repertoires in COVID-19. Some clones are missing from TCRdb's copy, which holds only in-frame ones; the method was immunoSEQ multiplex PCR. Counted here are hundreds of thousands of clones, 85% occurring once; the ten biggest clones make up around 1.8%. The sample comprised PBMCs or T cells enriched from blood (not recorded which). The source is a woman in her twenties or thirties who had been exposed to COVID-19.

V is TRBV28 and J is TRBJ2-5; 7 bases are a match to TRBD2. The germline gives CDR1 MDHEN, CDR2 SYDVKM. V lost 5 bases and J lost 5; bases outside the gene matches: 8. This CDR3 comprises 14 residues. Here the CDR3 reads CASSLTDGRETQYF. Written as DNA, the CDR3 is TGTGCCAGCAGTCTTACCGACGGGAGGGAGACCCAGTACTTC.

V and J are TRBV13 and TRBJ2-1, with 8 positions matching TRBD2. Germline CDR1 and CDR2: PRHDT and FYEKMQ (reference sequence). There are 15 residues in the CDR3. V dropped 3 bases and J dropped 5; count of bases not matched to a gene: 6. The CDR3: CASSFLGTRDNEQFF. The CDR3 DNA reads TGTGCCAGCAGCTTCCTCGGGACTAGAGACAATGAGCAGTTCTTC. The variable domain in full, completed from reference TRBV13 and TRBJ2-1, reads AAGVIQSPRHLIKEKRETATLKCYPIPRHDTVYWYQQGPGQDPQFLISFYEKMQSDKGSIPDRFSAQQFSDYHSELNMSSLELGDSALYFCASSFLGTRDNEQFFGPGTRLTVL.

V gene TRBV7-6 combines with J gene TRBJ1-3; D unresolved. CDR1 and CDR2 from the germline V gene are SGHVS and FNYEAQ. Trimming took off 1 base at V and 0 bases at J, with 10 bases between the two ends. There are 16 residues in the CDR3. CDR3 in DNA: TGTGCCAGCAGCTTAGGTTTGGCAGGCTCTGGAAACACCATATATTTT. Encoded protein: CASSLGLAGSGNTIYF.

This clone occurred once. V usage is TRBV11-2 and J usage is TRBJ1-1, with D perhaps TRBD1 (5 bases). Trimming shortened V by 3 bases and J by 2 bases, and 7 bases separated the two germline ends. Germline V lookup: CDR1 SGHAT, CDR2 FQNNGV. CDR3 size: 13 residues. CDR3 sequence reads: CASSLQGNTEAFF. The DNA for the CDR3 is TGTGCCAGCAGCTTGCAGGGTAACACTGAAGCTTTCTTT.

CDR3 DNA sequence: TGTGCTAGTGGTTCGACAGGGGGCTTGGGCACCGGGGAGCTGTTTTTT. Translation gives CASGSTGGLGTGELFF. This chain uses TRBV12-5 with TRBJ2-2, with 10 bases fitting TRBD1. In germline, CDR1 is LGHNT, CDR2 FRNRAP. The CDR3 runs to 16 residues. The trim removed 4 bases at V and 4 bases at J, leaving 6 bases unmatched.

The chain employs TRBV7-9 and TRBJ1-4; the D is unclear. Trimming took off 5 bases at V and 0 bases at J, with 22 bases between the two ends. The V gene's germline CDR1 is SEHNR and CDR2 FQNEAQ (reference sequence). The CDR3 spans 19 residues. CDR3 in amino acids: CASSRGRSPVIATNEKLFF. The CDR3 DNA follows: TGTGCCAGCAGCCGGGGAAGGTCGCCAGTTATTGCAACTAATGAAAAACTGTTTTTT.

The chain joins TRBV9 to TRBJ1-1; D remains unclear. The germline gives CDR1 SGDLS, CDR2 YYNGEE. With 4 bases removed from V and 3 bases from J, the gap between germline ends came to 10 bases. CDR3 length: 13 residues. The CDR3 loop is CASSSGVDTEAFF. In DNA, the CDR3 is TGTGCCAGCAGCTCCGGGGTCGACACTGAAGCTTTCTTT. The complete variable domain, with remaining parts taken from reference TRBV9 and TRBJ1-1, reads DSGVTQTPKHLITATGQRVTLRCSPRSGDLSVYWYQQSLDQGLQFLIQYYNGEERAKGNILERFSAQQFPDLHSELNLSSLELGDSALYFCASSSGVDTEAFFGQGTRLTVV.

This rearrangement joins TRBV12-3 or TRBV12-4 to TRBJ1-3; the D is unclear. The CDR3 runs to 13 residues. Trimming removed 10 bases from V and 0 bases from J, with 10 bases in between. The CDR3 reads CAIGSDSGNTIYF. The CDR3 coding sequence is TGTGCCATCGGGTCAGACTCTGGAAACACCATATATTTT.

The CDR3 DNA follows: TGTGCCAGCAGCACCGGACAAGAGCAGTACTTC. Translating it yields CASSTGQEQYF. The J gene is TRBJ2-7, the V gene TRBV7-3; D possibly corresponds to TRBD1 (5 bases). V dropped 5 bases and J dropped 7 bases, with 9 bases sitting between them. Germline loops: CDR1 SGHTA, CDR2 FQGTGA. The CDR3 totals 11 residues.

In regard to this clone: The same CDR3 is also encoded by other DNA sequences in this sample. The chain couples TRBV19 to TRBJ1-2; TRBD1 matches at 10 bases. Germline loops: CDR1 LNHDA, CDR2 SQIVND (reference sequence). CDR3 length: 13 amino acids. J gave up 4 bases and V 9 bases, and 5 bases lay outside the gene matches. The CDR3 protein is CASRDRGSYGYTF. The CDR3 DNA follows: TGTGCCAGCCGGGACAGGGGTTCCTATGGCTACACCTTC.

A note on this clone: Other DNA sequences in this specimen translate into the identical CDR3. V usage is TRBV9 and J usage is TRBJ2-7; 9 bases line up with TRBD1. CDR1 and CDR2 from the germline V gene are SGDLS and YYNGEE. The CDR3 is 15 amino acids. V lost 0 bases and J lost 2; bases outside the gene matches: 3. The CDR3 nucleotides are TGTGCCAGCAGCGTAGGACAGGGGGAAGCCTACGAGCAGTACTTC. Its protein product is CASSVGQGEAYEQYF.

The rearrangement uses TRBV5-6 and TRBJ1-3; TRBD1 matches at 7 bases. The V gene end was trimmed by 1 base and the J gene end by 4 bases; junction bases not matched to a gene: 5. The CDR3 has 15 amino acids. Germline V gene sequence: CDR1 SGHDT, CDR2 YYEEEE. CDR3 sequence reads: CASSLFGTVGNTIYF. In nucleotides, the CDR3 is TGTGCCAGCAGCTTGTTTGGGACAGTCGGAAACACCATATATTTT.

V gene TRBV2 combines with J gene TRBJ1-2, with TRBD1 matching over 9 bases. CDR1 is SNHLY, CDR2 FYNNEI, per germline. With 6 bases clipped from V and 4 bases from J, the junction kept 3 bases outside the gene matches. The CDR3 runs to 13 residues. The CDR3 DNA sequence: TGTGCCAGCAGGGACAGGGGTCCCTATGGCTACACCTTC. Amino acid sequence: CASRDRGPYGYTF.